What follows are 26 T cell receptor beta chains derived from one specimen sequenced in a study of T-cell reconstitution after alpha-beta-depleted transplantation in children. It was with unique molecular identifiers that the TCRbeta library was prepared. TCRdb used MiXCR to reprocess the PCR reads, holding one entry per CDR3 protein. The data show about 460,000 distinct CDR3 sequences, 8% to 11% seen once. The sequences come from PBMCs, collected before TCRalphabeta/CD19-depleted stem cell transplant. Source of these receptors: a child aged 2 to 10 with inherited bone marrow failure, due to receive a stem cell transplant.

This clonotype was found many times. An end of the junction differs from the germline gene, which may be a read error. CDR3 loop: CSAKGGGGLNGKLFF. DNA for the CDR3: TGCAGTGCTAAGGGAGGGGGCGGACTGAATGGAAAACTGTTTTTT. The chain recombines TRBV20-1 with TRBJ1-4; TRBD1 matches 7 bases. CDR1 is DFQATT, CDR2 SNEGSKA, per germline (reference sequence). The length of the CDR3 is 15 residues.

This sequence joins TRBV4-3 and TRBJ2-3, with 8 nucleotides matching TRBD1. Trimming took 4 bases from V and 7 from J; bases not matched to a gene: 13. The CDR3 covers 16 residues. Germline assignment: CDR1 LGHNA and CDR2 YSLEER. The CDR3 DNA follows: TGCGCCAGCAGCCGTTTGGGGACAGGAGATCTTAATACGCAGTATTTT. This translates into CASSRLGTGDLNTQYF.

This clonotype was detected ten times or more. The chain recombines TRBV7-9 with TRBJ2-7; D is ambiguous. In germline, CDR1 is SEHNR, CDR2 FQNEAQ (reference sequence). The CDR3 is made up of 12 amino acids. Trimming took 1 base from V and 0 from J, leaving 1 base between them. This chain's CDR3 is CASSLGSYEQYF. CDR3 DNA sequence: TGTGCCAGCAGCTTAGGCTCCTACGAGCAGTACTTC.

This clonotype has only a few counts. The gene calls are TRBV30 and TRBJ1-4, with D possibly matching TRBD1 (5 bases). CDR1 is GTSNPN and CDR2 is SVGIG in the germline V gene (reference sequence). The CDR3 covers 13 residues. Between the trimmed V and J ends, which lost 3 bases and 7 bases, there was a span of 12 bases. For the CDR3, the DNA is TGTGCCTGGAGGTTTTCCGGGGCTGAAAAACTGTTTTTT. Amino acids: CAWRFSGAEKLFF.

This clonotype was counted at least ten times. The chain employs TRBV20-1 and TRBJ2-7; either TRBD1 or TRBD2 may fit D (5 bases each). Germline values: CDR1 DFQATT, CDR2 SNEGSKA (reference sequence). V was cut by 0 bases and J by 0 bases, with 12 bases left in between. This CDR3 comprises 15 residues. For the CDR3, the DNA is TGCAGTGCTAGAGACCGGGACCCACGCTCCTACGAGCAGTACTTC. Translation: CSARDRDPRSYEQYF.

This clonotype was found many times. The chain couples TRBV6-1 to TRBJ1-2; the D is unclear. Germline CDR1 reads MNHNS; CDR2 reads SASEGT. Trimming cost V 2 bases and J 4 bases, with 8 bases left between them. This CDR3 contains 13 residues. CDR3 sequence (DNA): TGTGCCAGCAGTGAACTCGGGGTCTATGGCTACACCTTC. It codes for CASSELGVYGYTF.

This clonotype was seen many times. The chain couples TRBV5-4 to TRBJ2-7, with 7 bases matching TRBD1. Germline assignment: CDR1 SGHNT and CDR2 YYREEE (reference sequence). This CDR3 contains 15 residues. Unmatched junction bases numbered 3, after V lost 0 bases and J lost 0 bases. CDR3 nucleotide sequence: TGTGCCAGCAGCTTGGAGACAGGGTACTCCTACGAGCAGTACTTC. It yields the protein CASSLETGYSYEQYF.

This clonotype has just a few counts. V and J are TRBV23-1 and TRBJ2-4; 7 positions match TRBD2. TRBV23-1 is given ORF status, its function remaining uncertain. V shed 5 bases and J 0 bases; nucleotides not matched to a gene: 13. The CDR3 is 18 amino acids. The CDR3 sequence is CASSISTSPRVAKNIQYF. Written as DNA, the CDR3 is TGCGCCAGCAGTATATCGACTAGCCCGAGGGTAGCCAAAAACATTCAGTACTTC.

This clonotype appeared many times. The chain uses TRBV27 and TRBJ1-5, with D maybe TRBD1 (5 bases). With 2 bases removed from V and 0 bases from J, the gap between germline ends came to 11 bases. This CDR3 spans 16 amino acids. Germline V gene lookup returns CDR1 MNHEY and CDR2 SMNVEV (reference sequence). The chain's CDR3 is CASSLNRGDSNQPQHF. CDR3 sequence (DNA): TGTGCCAGCAGTTTAAACAGAGGGGATAGCAATCAGCCCCAGCATTTT.

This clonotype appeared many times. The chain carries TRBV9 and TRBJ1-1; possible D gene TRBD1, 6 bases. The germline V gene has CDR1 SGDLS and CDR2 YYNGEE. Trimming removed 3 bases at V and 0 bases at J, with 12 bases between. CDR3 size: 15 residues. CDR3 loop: CASSGRDTLNTEAFF. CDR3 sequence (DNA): TGTGCCAGCAGCGGACGGGACACCCTGAACACTGAAGCTTTCTTT.

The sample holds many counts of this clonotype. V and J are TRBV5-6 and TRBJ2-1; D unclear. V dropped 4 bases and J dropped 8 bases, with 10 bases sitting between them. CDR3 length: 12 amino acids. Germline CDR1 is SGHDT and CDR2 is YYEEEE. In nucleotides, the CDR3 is TGTGCCAGCAGCCCCCTGGGGTATGAGCAGTTCTTC. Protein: CASSPLGYEQFF. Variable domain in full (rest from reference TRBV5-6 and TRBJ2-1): DAGVTQSPTHLIKTRGQQVTLRCSPKSGHDTVSWYQQALGQGPQFIFQYYEEEERQRGNFPDRFSGHQFPNYSSELNVNALLLGDSALYLCASSPLGYEQFFGPGTRLTVL.

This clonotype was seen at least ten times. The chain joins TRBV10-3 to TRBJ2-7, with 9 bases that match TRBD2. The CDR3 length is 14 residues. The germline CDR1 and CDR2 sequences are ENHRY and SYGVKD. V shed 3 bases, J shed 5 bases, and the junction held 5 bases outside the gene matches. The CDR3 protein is CAISDGGRAHEQYF. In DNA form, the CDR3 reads TGTGCCATCAGTGACGGCGGGAGGGCCCACGAGCAGTACTTC.

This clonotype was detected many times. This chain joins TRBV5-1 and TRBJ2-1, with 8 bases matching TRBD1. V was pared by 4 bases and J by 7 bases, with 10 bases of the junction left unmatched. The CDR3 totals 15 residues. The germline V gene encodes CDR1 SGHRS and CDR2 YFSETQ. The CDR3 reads CASSPPGTGGNEQFF. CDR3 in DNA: TGCGCCAGCAGCCCCCCCGGGACAGGAGGAAATGAGCAGTTCTTC.

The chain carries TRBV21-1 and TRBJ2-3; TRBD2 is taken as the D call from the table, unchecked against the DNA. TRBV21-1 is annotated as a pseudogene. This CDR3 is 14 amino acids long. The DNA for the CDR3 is TGTGCCAGCAGCCCTAGCCCCTGCACAGATACGCAGTATTTT. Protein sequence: CASSPSPCTDTQYF.

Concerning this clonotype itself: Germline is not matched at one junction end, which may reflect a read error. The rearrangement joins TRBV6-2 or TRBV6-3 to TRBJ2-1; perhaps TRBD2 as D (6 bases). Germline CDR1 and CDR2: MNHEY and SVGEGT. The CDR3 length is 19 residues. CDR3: CACSYFGLAGPSSYNEQFF. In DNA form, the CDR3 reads TGTGCCTGCAGTTATTTCGGACTCGCGGGACCGAGCTCCTACAATGAGCAGTTCTTC.

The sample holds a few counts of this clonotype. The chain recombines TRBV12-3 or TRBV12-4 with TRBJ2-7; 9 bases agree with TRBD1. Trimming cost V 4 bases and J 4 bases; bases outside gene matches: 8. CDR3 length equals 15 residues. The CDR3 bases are TGTGCCAGCAGTTGGACAGGGGTAGGGGTTTACGAGCAGTACTTC. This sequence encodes CASSWTGVGVYEQYF.

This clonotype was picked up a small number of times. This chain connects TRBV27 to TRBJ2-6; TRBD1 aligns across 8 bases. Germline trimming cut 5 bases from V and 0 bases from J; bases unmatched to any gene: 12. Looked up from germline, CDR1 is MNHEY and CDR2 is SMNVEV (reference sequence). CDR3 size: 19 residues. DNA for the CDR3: TGTGCCAGCAGTGCGACTGGGGACAGGAGATTCTCTGGGGCCAACGTCCTGACTTTC. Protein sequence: CASSATGDRRFSGANVLTF.

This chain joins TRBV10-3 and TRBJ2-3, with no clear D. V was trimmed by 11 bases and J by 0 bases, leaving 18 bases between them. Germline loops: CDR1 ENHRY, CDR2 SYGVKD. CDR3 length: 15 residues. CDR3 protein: CAGCVEQSSTDTQYF. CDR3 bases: TGTGCCGGCTGCGTGGAACAGTCTAGCACAGATACGCAGTATTTT.

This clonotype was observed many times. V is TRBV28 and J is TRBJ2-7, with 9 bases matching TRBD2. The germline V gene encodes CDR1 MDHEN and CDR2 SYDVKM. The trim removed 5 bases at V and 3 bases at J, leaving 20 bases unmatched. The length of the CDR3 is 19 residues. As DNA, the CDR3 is TGTGCCAGCAGTCCCCATCCATATCCCACGACTAGCGGACGCTACGAGCAGTACTTC. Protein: CASSPHPYPTTSGRYEQYF.

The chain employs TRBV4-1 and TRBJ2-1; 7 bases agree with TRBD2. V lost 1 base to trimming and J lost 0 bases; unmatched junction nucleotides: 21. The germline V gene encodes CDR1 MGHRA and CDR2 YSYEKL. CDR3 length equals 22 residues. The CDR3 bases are TGCGCCAGCAGCCAAGGAATTGTGCCGGGAGGACCGCTGCCGAGCTCCTACAATGAGCAGTTCTTC. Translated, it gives CASSQGIVPGGPLPSSYNEQFF.

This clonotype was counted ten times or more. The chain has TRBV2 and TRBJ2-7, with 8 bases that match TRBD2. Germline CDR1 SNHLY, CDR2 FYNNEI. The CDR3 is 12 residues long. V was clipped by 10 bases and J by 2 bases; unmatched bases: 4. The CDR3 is CATSREAYEQYF. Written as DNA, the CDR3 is TGTGCCACTTCGCGGGAGGCCTACGAGCAGTACTTC.

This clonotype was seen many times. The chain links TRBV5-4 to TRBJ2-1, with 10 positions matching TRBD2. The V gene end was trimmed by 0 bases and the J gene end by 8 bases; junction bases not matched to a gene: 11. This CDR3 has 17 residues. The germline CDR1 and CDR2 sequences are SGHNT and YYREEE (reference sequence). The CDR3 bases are TGTGCCAGCAGCTTGGTGAGGCTAGCGGGAGATGTATATGAGCAGTTCTTC. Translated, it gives CASSLVRLAGDVYEQFF.

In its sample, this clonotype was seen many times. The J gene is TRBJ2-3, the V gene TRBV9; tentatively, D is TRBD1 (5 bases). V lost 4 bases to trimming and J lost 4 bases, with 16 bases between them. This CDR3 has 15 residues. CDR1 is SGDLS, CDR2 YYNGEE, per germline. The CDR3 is CASSPVGLGADTQYF. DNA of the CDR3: TGTGCCAGCAGCCCAGTGGGGCTTGGGGCAGATACGCAGTATTTT.

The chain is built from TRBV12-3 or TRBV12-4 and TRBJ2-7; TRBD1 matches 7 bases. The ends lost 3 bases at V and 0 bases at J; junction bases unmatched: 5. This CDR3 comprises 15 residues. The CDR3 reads CASSFSAGGSYEQYF. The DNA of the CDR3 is TGTGCCAGCAGTTTCTCGGCAGGGGGCTCCTACGAGCAGTACTTC.

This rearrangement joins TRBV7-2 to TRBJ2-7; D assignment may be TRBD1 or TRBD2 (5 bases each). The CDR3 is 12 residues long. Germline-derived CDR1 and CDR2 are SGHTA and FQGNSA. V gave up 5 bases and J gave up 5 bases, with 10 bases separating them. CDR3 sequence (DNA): TGTGCCAGCAGCCGAGGGGTCGACGAGCAGTACTTC. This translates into CASSRGVDEQYF.

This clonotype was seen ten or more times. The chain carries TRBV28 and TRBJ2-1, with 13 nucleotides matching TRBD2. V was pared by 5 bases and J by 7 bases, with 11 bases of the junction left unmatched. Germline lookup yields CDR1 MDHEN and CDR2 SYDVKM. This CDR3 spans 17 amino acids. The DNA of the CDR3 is TGTGCCAGCAGTATCTGGACTAGCGGGAGTTGGAGTAATGAGCAGTTCTTC. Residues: CASSIWTSGSWSNEQFF.